These 15 T cell receptor beta chains originate from one sample sequenced in a study of T cell responses to AZD1222 COVID-19 vaccine. Measured with immunoSEQ multiplex PCR; TCRdb has only the in-frame clones, and not every one. The table includes approximately 70,000 clones, roughly 84% detected once. Specimen: peripheral blood, collected on day 0 of AZD1222 vaccination. These receptors were obtained from an adult in good health.

The genes are TRBV28 and TRBJ1-1; TRBD1 might be the D (6 bases). This CDR3 contains 14 residues. The germline V gene has CDR1 MDHEN and CDR2 SYDVKM. Trimming shortened V by 4 bases and J by 5 bases, and 14 bases separated the two germline ends. The CDR3 DNA reads TGTGCCAGCAGTTCGTGGGGGGCGGCTACTGAAGCTTTCTTT. Residues: CASSSWGAATEAFF.

The rearrangement links TRBV9 to TRBJ2-3; D possibly corresponds to TRBD1 (5 bases). V was clipped by 3 bases and J by 0 bases, with 11 bases between them. Germline loops: CDR1 SGDLS, CDR2 YYNGEE. The CDR3 spans 15 residues. CDR3 DNA sequence: TGTGCCAGCAGCGAAATAGACAGAAGCACAGATACGCAGTATTTT. As protein: CASSEIDRSTDTQYF.

CDR3 coding DNA: TGTGCCAGTACAGAAACAGGGGCTGGCGGAAACACCATATATTTT. Translating it yields CASTETGAGGNTIYF. The rearrangement uses TRBV19 and TRBJ1-3, with 7 bases aligning to TRBD1. The junction had 10 bases not matched to a gene; V was cut back by 7 bases and J by 4 bases. The CDR3 contains 15 residues. Germline V gene data show CDR1 as LNHDA and CDR2 as SQIVND (reference sequence).

The chain joins TRBV6-1 to TRBJ2-2; 8 nucleotides agree with TRBD2. The ends lost 2 bases at V and 4 bases at J; junction bases unmatched: 9. Germline assignment: CDR1 MNHNS and CDR2 SASEGT. CDR3 size: 17 residues. The CDR3 sequence is CASSERVAGGRTGELFF. Written as DNA, the CDR3 is TGTGCCAGCAGTGAACGGGTGGCGGGGGGTCGCACCGGGGAGCTGTTTTTT.

The chain couples TRBV29-1 to TRBJ1-2; possibly TRBD1 for D (5 bases). Per the germline V gene, CDR1 is SQVTM and CDR2 is ANQGSEA. V was trimmed by 6 bases and J by 4 bases, leaving 24 bases between them. The CDR3 has 16 residues. CDR3 residues: CSVRGGSRGGGYGYTF. CDR3 coding DNA: TGCAGCGTCCGTGGGGGTTCAAGAGGAGGTGGCTATGGCTACACCTTC.

In its sample, this clone was seen a few times. V gene TRBV6-1 combines with J gene TRBJ1-3; TRBD1 is a possible D gene (6 bases). Germline CDR1 is MNHNS and CDR2 is SASEGT. The V and J ends lost 0 bases and 7 bases respectively, with 7 bases between them. The CDR3 length is 13 residues. For the CDR3, the DNA is TGTGCCAGCAGTGAAGCGAGGGGGAACACCATATATTTT. Amino acid sequence: CASSEARGNTIYF.

The chain couples TRBV5-8 to TRBJ2-5, with unresolved D. V was pared by 0 bases and J by 5 bases, with 5 bases between. The germline gives CDR1 SGHTS, CDR2 YDEGEE. The CDR3 spans 12 residues. The DNA for the CDR3 is TGTGCCAGCAGCTTGGCCAGGGAGACCCAGTACTTC. The encoded protein is CASSLARETQYF.

The rearrangement joins TRBV10-2 to TRBJ2-1, with D possibly being TRBD1 (5 bases). V was clipped by 4 bases and J by 2 bases, with 6 bases between them. This CDR3 comprises 13 residues. Germline values: CDR1 WSHSY, CDR2 SAAADI. CDR3 loop: CASSGQTYNEQFF. DNA of the CDR3: TGCGCCAGCAGTGGACAGACCTACAATGAGCAGTTCTTC.

The V call is TRBV4-2, the J call TRBJ1-1, with D possibly being TRBD1 (6 bases). Trimming removed 2 bases at V and 1 base at J, with 11 bases between. Germline V gene sequence: CDR1 LGHNA, CDR2 YNFKEQ. The CDR3 length is 15 residues. The DNA for the CDR3 is TGTGCCAGCAGCCAAAACAGGGTGGGGAACACTGAAGCTTTCTTT. Translation: CASSQNRVGNTEAFF.

The chain joins TRBV28 to TRBJ1-1; D is unresolved. V lost 7 bases and J lost 7, with 16 bases in between. Germline V gene sequence: CDR1 MDHEN, CDR2 SYDVKM. The CDR3 loop spans 13 amino acids. The CDR3 DNA is TGTGCCAGCATCCTACCCGGGAGGTTTGAAGCTTTCTTT. Residues: CASILPGRFEAFF.

The chain employs TRBV11-1 and TRBJ2-1; no reliable D call. This CDR3 spans 16 amino acids. Per the germline V gene, CDR1 is SGHAT and CDR2 is FQDESV (reference sequence). V lost 5 bases and J 3 bases, leaving 17 bases between the germline ends. CDR3 in amino acids: CASSPPESRFYNEQFF. The CDR3 region has the DNA TGTGCCAGCAGCCCCCCAGAGAGTCGATTCTACAATGAGCAGTTCTTC.

The V and J genes are TRBV7-9 and TRBJ2-6; weak D call: TRBD1 (6 bases). V was clipped by 5 bases and J by 1 base, with 21 bases between them. The CDR3 sequence is 19 residues long. CDR1 is SEHNR, CDR2 FQNEAQ, per germline (reference sequence). The CDR3 DNA sequence: TGTGCCAGCAGCGATCCACGCGGCAGGGGCCTGTCTGGGGCCAACGTCCTGACTTTC. Its translation is CASSDPRGRGLSGANVLTF.

The chain is built from TRBV2 and TRBJ1-2, with 8 bases fitting TRBD1. The V segment lost 1 base and the J segment 3 bases; nucleotides outside the gene matches: 4. CDR1 and CDR2 from the germline V gene are SNHLY and FYNNEI. The CDR3 extends over 15 amino acids. DNA for the CDR3: TGTGCCAGCAGTGAAGGGCAGGGGGCTTACTATGGCTACACCTTC. The encoded protein is CASSEGQGAYYGYTF.

The chain links TRBV7-2 to TRBJ2-7; 7 bases agree with TRBD2. V lost 4 bases and J lost 4; bases outside the gene matches: 4. CDR3 length: 13 residues. Germline CDR1 is SGHTA and CDR2 is FQGNSA. DNA for the CDR3: TGTGCCAGCAGCTCAGGCGGGGGTTACGAGCAGTACTTC. Protein product: CASSSGGGYEQYF.

This clone is a singleton in its sample. The rearrangement uses TRBV10-2 and TRBJ2-1; no clear D. This CDR3 is 12 amino acids long. Looked up from germline, CDR1 is WSHSY and CDR2 is SAAADI. The V gene lost 6 bases and the J gene lost 6 bases, with 9 bases spanning the gap. The DNA for the CDR3 is TGCGCCAGCAGGCTAGGTTTCAATGAGCAGTTCTTC. It yields the protein CASRLGFNEQFF.